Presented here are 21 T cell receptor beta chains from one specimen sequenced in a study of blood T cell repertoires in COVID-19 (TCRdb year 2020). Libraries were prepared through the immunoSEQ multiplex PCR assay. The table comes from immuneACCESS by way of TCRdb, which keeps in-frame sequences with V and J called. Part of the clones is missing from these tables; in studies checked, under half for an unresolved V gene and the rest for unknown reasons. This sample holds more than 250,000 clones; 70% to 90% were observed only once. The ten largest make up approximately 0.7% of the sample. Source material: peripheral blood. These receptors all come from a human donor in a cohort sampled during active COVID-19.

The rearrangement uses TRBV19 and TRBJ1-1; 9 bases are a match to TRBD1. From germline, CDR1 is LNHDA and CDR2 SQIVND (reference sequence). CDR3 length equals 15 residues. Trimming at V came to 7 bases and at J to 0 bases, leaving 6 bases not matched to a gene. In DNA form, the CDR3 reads TGTGCCAGTATTTCGGGGACAGGGCTGAACACTGAAGCTTTCTTT. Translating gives CASISGTGLNTEAFF.

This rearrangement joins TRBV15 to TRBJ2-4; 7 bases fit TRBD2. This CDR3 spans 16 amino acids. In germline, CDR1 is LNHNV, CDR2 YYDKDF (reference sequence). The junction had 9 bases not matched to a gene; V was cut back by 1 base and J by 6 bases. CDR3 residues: CATSRAGYLAANIQYF. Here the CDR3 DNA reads TGTGCCACCAGCAGAGCTGGATATCTAGCGGCAAACATTCAGTACTTC.

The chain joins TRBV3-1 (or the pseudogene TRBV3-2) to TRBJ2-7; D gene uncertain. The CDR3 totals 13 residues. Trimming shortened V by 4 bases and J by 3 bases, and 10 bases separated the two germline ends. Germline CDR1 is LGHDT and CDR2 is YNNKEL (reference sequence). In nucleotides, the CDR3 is TGTGCCAGCAGCCGGGCTCAGAGCTACGAGCAGTACTTC. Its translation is CASSRAQSYEQYF.

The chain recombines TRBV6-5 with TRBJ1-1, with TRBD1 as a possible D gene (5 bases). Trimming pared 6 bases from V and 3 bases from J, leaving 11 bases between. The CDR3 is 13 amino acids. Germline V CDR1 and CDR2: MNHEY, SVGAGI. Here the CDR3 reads CASRGDRDTEAFF. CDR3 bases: TGTGCCAGCAGAGGGGATCGGGACACTGAAGCTTTCTTT.

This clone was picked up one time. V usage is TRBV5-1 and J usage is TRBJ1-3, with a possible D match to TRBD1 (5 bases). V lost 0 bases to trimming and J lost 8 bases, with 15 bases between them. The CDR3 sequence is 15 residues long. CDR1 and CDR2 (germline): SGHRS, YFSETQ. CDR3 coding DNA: TGCGCCAGCAGCTTGGGGGTTCCAGGGATAGACACCATATATTTT. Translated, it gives CASSLGVPGIDTIYF.

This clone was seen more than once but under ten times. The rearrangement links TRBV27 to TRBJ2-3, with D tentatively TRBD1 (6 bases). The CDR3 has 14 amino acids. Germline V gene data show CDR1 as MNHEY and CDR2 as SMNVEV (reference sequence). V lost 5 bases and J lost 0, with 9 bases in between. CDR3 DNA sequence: TGTGCCAGCAGTGACAGGTCTAGCACAGATACGCAGTATTTT. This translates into CASSDRSSTDTQYF.

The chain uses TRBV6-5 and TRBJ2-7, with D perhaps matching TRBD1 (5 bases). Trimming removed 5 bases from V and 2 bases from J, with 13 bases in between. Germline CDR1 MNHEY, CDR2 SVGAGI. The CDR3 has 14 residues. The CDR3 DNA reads TGTGCCAGCAGTCCCCAGGGATTGGCCTACGAGCAGTACTTC. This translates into CASSPQGLAYEQYF.

CDR3 nucleotides: TGCGCCAGCAGCCCGTGGTCAGGGGTAAACTATGGCTACACCTTC. Its translation is CASSPWSGVNYGYTF. The chain carries TRBV5-1 and TRBJ1-2, with D possibly being TRBD1 (6 bases). CDR3 length: 15 amino acids. Trimming cost V 4 bases and J 2 bases, with 15 bases left between them. CDR1 is SGHRS and CDR2 is YFSETQ in the germline V gene.

The DNA of the CDR3 is TGTGCCAGCAGTTTTGGGGGAGGGGATCCCTACGAGCAGTACTTC. Translated: CASSFGGGDPYEQYF. This sequence joins TRBV28 and TRBJ2-7; TRBD2 aligns across 7 bases. The J segment lost 2 bases and the V segment lost 3 bases, leaving 7 bases of the junction unmatched. CDR3 length equals 15 residues. From germline, CDR1 is MDHEN and CDR2 SYDVKM. The variable domain in full, with the rest retrieved from reference TRBV28 and TRBJ2-7, is DVKVTQSSRYLVKRTGEKVFLECVQDMDHENMFWYRQDPGLGLRLIYFSYDVKMKEKGDIPEGYSVSREKKERFSLILESASTNQTSMYLCASSFGGGDPYEQYFGPGTRLTVT.

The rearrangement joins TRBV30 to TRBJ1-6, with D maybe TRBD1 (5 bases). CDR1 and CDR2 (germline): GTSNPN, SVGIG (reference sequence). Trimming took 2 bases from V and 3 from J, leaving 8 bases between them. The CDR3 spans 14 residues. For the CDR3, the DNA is TGTGCCTGGAGTCCTGGACACTATAATTCACCCCTCCACTTT. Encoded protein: CAWSPGHYNSPLHF.

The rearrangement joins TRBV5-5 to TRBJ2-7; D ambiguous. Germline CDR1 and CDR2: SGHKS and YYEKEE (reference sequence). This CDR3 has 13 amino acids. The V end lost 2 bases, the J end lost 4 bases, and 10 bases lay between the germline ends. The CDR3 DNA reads TGTGCCAGCAGCTTCATCCCCACATACGAGCAGTACTTC. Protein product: CASSFIPTYEQYF.

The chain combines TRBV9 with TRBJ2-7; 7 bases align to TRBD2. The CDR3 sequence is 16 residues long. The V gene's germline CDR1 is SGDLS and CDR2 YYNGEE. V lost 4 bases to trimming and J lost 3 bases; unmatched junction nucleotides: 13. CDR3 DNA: TGTGCCAGCAGCCCTCGTGGTAGCGGGCACTACTACGAGCAGTACTTC. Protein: CASSPRGSGHYYEQYF.

CDR3 sequence (DNA): TGTGCCAGCAGTCGTGAGGGGGTTGGCGAGCAGTACTTC. Protein product: CASSREGVGEQYF. The rearrangement uses TRBV6-2 or TRBV6-3 and TRBJ2-7; D perhaps matches TRBD1 (6 bases). The V end was cut by 5 bases, the J end by 6 bases, with 14 bases between. Germline V gene lookup returns CDR1 MNHEY and CDR2 SVGEGT. The CDR3 covers 13 residues.

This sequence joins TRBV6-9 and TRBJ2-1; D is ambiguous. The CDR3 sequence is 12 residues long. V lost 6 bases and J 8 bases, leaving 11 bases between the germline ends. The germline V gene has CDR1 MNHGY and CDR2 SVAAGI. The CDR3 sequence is CASRRTLDEQFF. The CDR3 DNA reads TGTGCCAGCAGGCGAACCCTCGATGAGCAGTTCTTC.

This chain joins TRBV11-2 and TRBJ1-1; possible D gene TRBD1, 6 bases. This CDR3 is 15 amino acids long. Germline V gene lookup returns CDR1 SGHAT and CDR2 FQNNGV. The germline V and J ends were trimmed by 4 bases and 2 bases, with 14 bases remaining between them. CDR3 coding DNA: TGTGCCAGCAGCTCCTCCTGGACAGCCAACACTGAAGCTTTCTTT. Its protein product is CASSSSWTANTEAFF.

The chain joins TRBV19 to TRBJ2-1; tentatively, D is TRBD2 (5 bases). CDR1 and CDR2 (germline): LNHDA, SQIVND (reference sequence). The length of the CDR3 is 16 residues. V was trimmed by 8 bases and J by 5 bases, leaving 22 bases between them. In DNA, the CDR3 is TGTGCCAGTCGAGGGTACTCCGGGCCCAAGGACAATGAGCAGTTCTTC. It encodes CASRGYSGPKDNEQFF.

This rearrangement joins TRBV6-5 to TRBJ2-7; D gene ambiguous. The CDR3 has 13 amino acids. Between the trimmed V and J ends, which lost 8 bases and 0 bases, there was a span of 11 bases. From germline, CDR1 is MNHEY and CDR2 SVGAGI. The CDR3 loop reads CASGLGLSYEQYF. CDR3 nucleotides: TGTGCCAGCGGGCTGGGCCTCTCCTACGAGCAGTACTTC.

CDR3 sequence: CASSYSRQGASNQPQHF. CDR3 nucleotide sequence: TGTGCCAGCAGTTACTCGAGACAGGGAGCGAGCAATCAGCCCCAGCATTTT. V usage is TRBV6-2 or TRBV6-3 and J usage is TRBJ1-5, with 7 bases identical to TRBD1. CDR1 MNHEY and CDR2 SVGEGT come from the germline V gene. With 0 bases clipped from V and 1 base from J, the junction kept 6 bases outside the gene matches. The CDR3 is made up of 17 amino acids.

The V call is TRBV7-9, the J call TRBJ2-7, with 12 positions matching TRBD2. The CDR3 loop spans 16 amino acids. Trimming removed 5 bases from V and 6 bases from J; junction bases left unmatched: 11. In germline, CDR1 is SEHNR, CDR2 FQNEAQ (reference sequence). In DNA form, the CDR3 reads TGTGCCAGCAGCGAGACTAGCGGGAGCGTCCGGGGCGAGCAGTACTTC. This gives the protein CASSETSGSVRGEQYF.

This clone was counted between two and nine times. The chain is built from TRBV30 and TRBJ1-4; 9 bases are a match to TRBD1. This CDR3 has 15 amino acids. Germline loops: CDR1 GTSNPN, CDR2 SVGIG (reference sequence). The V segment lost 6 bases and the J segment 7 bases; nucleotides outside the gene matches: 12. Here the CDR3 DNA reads TGTGCCTGCCCCTCGAGGGACAGGGCGGTTGAAAAACTGTTTTTT. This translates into CACPSRDRAVEKLFF.

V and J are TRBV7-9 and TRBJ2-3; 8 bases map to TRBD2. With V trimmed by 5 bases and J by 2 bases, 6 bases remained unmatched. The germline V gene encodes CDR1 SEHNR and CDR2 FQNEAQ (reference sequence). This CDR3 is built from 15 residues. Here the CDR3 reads CASSRLAGITDTQYF. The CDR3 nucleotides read TGTGCCAGCAGCCGATTAGCGGGGATCACAGATACGCAGTATTTT.